This T cell receptor (beta chain) was obtained from a study of T cells in Graves' hyperthyroidism and ophthalmopathy. Study in general: Prior to any treatment, at the point of initial diagnosis, peripheral blood was collected.

Regions amplified from RNA transcripts were the TCR beta CDR3 regions. Initially, a first-round RT-PCR of the TCR CDR3 employed the HTBI primer set. MiXCR, run by TCRdb on the multiplex PCR reads, gives a single entry per CDR3 protein. The profile shows more than 250,000 distinct CDR3 sequences, 13% to 15% of them singletons. This clonotype was detected ten times or more. Per the germline V gene, CDR1 is SQVTM and CDR2 is ANQGSEA. Trimming removed 2 bases from V and 4 bases from J, with 14 bases in between. The CDR3 is 14 amino acids. This clonotype was obtained from a woman aged 45-65 years with Graves' hyperthyroidism that later progressed to Graves' ophthalmopathy. The chain joins TRBV29-1 to TRBJ1-1; D remains unclear. Material: blood. Here the CDR3 reads CSVEYGRTGTEAFF. CDR3 bases: TGCAGCGTTGAATACGGCAGGACGGGCACTGAAGCTTTCTTT.